The entry that follows covers one T cell receptor beta chain sequence. This specimen belongs to a study of blood T cell repertoires in COVID-19. Study-level background: Both acute and convalescent COVID-19 samples were obtained from the United States, Italy and Spain. Sample material is recorded as cDNA or gDNA derived from T cells, B-cell-depleted T cells, or PBMCs.

Trimming took 3 bases from V and 4 from J, leaving 3 bases between them. The CDR3 contains 12 residues. Germline CDR1 reads LNHDA; CDR2 reads SQIVND (reference sequence). Study processing details: Estimated nucleated cell counts came from reference gene primer amplification. Method: immunoSEQ multiplex PCR; TCRdb's copy keeps in-frame clones and lacks some. That table furnishes V, J and clone size, whereas the DNA furnished D and trimming. The data show 140,000 or so clones, 80% to 85% seen once. This rearrangement joins TRBV19 to TRBJ1-4; no clear D gene. Sequenced sample: peripheral blood. The receptor comes from a human donor in a cohort sampled during active COVID-19. CDR3 DNA sequence: TGTGCCAGTAGTATCAATAATGAAAAACTGTTTTTT. This encodes CASSINNEKLFF.